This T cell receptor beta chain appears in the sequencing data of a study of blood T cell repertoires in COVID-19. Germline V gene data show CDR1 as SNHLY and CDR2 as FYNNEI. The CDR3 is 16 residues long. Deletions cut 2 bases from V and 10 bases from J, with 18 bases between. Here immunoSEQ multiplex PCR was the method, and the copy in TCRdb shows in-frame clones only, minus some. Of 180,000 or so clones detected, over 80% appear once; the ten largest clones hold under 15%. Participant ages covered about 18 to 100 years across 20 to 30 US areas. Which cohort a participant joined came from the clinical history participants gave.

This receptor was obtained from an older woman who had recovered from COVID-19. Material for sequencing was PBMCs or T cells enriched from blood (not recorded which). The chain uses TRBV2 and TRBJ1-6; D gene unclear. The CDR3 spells CASSELAGGLGSPLHF. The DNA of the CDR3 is TGTGCCAGCAGTGAATTGGCAGGAGGGCTTGGCTCACCCCTCCACTTT.